This T cell receptor (beta chain) was documented in a study of shared clonotypes between healthy human individuals (TCRdb year 2020). Concerning the study at large: The cohort comprised a couple of women and a few men aged 18 to 49 years. For each donor, CD4 naive and CD4 memory were each given three plates, CD8 naive was given two plates, and CD8 memory was given one plate. Per donor, leukapheresis produced somewhere between about 0.9 and 10 billion PBMCs. To estimate repertoire size and how much clonotypes are shared between individuals, the study performed deep sequencing of blood TCR repertoires from roughly five healthy adults. To increase sequencing depth and limit assay-specific biases, TCR repertoire library preparation and sequencing were carried out by different laboratories using diverse techniques. Summary of the overall study and its limitations: Because the study included only a small number of donors, the genetic and exposure-history diversity represented was limited. Sampling was limited to blood, and TCR repertoires in tissue likely differ from TCR repertoires in blood. Based on pairwise subsampling, the degree of clonotype sharing among donors was expected to be affected by sequencing depth. Compared with non-shared clonotypes, the clonotypes found in all four sorted-subset donors had higher generation probabilities. Rarefaction of sorted-subset datasets indicated incomplete sequencing despite the large sequencing depth. Naive subsets generally had larger estimated clonotype richness than memory subsets. When several donors were compared, the shared fraction of clonotypes was roughly 4.8% for naive CD4, 3.5% for naive CD8, 2% to 2.5% for memory CD4, and about 0.36% for memory CD8.

For the CD8 naive samples, CD45RO-negative cells were positively selected for CCR7, yielding a CD45RA+CCR7+ population from which TemRA cells were excluded. Healthy HIV-negative adults with no recently reported acute infections or vaccinations were included as donors. Every donor was a Caucasian adult living in Nashville, Tennessee, USA. Blood was obtained by leukapheresis, after which PBMCs were separated by Ficoll-Histopaque density gradient centrifugation and cryopreserved in liquid nitrogen vapor phase. Analytical flow cytometry was used to check the purity and quantity of each magnetically sorted T cell population. Genomic DNA was isolated from each sorted fraction and quantified by UV absorbance on a Nanodrop 2000c. The CDR3, from cysteine to phenylalanine, totals 15 residues. Just the 45-base CDR3 DNA is kept, in frame starting at base 1. The germline V gene (reference sequence) specifies LNHNV as CDR1 and YYDKDF as CDR2. V was cut back by 0 bases and J by 2 bases, leaving a gap of 8 bases between them.

Using the deep immunoSEQ assay, multiplex PCR amplified TCR CDR3 regions from genomic DNA. Extracted genomic DNA from each cell subset was distributed evenly across all wells of several immunoSEQ 96-well plates, and each plate was treated as a replicate. Each replicate PCR for sorted subsets received around 210 ng genomic DNA, equal to 28,000 or so T cell genomes. Purified libraries were measured with a Qubit 3.0 fluorometer, size-checked on a Bioanalyzer 2100, and measured again with the KAPA Library Quantification kit. Every immunoSEQ 96-well plate was sequenced on a dedicated single-read 150-cycle Illumina NextSeq 550 flow cell. As for the original processing: The immunoSEQ output contained only junctional sequences without quality scores, so filtering could not match that applied to full-length reads. To assign V/J genes and CDR3, sequences were annotated using PyIR, a Python wrapper for IgBLAST v1.9, with IMGT germline references. Reads were filtered out if the reads had weak V/J assignments (E-value above 1e-6), no CDR3, stop codons, out-of-frame junctions, or ambiguous translated residues. V3J clonotypes were defined by identical inferred V gene, J gene, and CDR3 amino acid sequence. Percentage overlap between repertoires was computed as shared unique clonotypes divided by the size of the smaller repertoire. RTK rarefaction, the Chao1 estimator, and Recon v2.1 estimates of unobserved clonotypes were used to assess repertoire richness. Generation probabilities were computed with OLGA for all TCRbeta clonotypes obtained by the gDNA method from several donors. As stored in TCRdb, this immuneACCESS dataset retains in-frame rearrangements with V and J assigned. A fraction of the clones does not appear; measured against another copy, unresolved V genes explain less than half of the discrepancy, and the remainder lacks a known reason. That table gives V, J and clone size, and the DNA gave D and trimming. Within this sample are roughly 2,000,000 clones, with around 93% of them counted one time only. The ten largest clonotypes hold around 1.7% of the sample.

The table lists this clone with a count of one. It has no known antigen specificity. No clone much larger than this one lies a single base away; base qualities are absent. Different DNA sequences within this sample yield the same CDR3. The sample was naive CD8+ T cells from PBMCs. What this sample's cell subset or site label stands for: CD45RA+CCR7+. The receptor comes from a man aged 18 to 35 in good health. Some clones in this sample may be carry-over from other donors' samples. This chain is built from TRBV15 and TRBJ1-3; confidence is insufficient to name the D gene. The nucleotide sequence is given as TGTGCCACCAGCAGAGATCGAGGAGCTGGAAACACCATATATTTT. Translated, it gives CATSRDRGAGNTIYF.